A selection of T cell receptor beta chains follows, all from one sample in a study of T cells in Graves' hyperthyroidism and ophthalmopathy. TCRdb fed the multiplex PCR reads into MiXCR, producing one record per CDR3 protein. The sample carries about 540,000 distinct CDR3 sequences, about half recorded once. Sequenced sample: peripheral blood or thyroid tissue (not recorded which). The receptors originated from a woman aged 18-30 years with Graves' hyperthyroidism. Both conserved end residues are part of each CDR3. Each record gives: J gene, clone size, CDR3 length, V gene, D gene, CDR3 DNA, CDR3 protein. A D gene is named only where the DNA matches it firmly. Size is stated for part of the rows, as once, few or many counts, or as a class when the clone is expanded.

J: TRBJ2-7; size: many; length: 10; V: TRBV20-1; D: NA; DNA: TGCAGTGCTGCCTATGGAGAGCAGTACTTC; CDR3: CSAAYGEQYF
J: TRBJ1-1; size: few; length: 15; V: TRBV4-2; D: NA; DNA: TGTGCCAGCAGCCAAGATGCGTCCCGGAACACTGAAGCTTTCTTT; CDR3: CASSQDASRNTEAFF
J: TRBJ2-7; size: NA; length: 14; V: TRBV7-9; D: NA; DNA: TGTGCCAGCAGCTTAGGGGGGACCAGGTACGAGCAGTACTTC; CDR3: CASSLGGTRYEQYF
J: TRBJ2-5; size: many; length: 10; V: TRBV25-1; D: NA; DNA: TGTGCCAGCAGTGAGGGGGCCCAGTACTTC; CDR3: CASSEGAQYF
J: TRBJ2-7; size: few; length: 13; V: TRBV9; D: NA; DNA: TGTGCCAGCAGCGCAAGAAGCTCCTACGAGCAGTACTTC; CDR3: CASSARSSYEQYF
J: TRBJ1-1; size: NA; length: 14; V: TRBV10-3; D: NA; DNA: TGTGCGAGCAGGCAGGGAGAGATGGTCCCTGAAGCTTTCTTT; CDR3: CASRQGEMVPEAFF
J: TRBJ2-7; size: many; length: 15; V: TRBV10-3; D: NA; DNA: TGTGCCATCAGTGAGGGGGCGGAGGTCTCCTACGAGCAGTACTTC; CDR3: CAISEGAEVSYEQYF
J: TRBJ2-7; size: few; length: 15; V: TRBV7-9; D: TRBD1; DNA: TGTGCCAGCAGCTCCGGGACAGTGGCCTCCTACGAGCAGTACTTC; CDR3: CASSSGTVASYEQYF
J: TRBJ2-7; size: NA; length: 15; V: TRBV20-1; D: TRBD1; DNA: TGCAGTGCTAGGGAGACAGGGGAGCCCTCCTACGAGCAGTACTTC; CDR3: CSARETGEPSYEQYF
J: TRBJ1-2; size: many; length: 15; V: TRBV7-8; D: NA; DNA: TGTGCCAGCAGCTTAGCGGACAGCTTAAACTATGGCTACACCTTC; CDR3: CASSLADSLNYGYTF
J: TRBJ1-2; size: NA; length: 15; V: TRBV25-1; D: NA; DNA: TGTGCCAGCAGCTTGGACCGCGGTACAGGGAAAGGCTACACCTTC; CDR3: CASSLDRGTGKGYTF
J: TRBJ1-5; size: NA; length: 15; V: TRBV19; D: TRBD1; DNA: TGTGCCAGTAGTATCCTGGGACAGGGTTTCCAGCCCCAGCATTTT; CDR3: CASSILGQGFQPQHF
J: TRBJ1-2; size: NA; length: 14; V: TRBV10-3; D: NA; DNA: TGTGCCATCAGTGTGGAAGTGGGGCGACAGGGCTACACCTTC; CDR3: CAISVEVGRQGYTF
J: TRBJ2-5; size: NA; length: 13; V: TRBV11-3; D: NA; DNA: TGTGCCAGCAGCATGGGTCAAAGAGAGACCCAGTACTTC; CDR3: CASSMGQRETQYF
J: TRBJ2-7; size: NA; length: 12; V: TRBV7-9; D: NA; DNA: TGTGCCAGCAGCTTAAACAGAAACGAGCAGTACTTC; CDR3: CASSLNRNEQYF
J: TRBJ1-2; size: NA; length: 13; V: TRBV29-1; D: NA; DNA: TGCAGCTTGGAGACGAGGTCGCTCTATGGCTACACCTTC; CDR3: CSLETRSLYGYTF
J: TRBJ1-1; size: NA; length: 13; V: TRBV12-3/TRBV12-4; D: NA; DNA: TGTGCCAGCAGTTTATTCGTGGAGGCGGAAGCTTTCTTT; CDR3: CASSLFVEAEAFF
J: TRBJ2-2; size: NA; length: 12; V: TRBV2; D: NA; DNA: TGTGCCAGCAACCCCCCGGCCGGGGAGCTGTTTTTT; CDR3: CASNPPAGELFF
J: TRBJ2-7; size: NA; length: 16; V: TRBV7-9; D: NA; DNA: TGTGCCAGCAGCTTGGTAATGCTAAGTAGTATTTCCGAGCAGTACTTC; CDR3: CASSLVMLSSISEQYF
J: TRBJ2-7; size: many; length: 15; V: TRBV7-8; D: TRBD2; DNA: TGTGCCAGCAGCCTTCCGGGACTAGCGGGTACCGAGCAGTACTTC; CDR3: CASSLPGLAGTEQYF
J: TRBJ1-2; size: NA; length: 14; V: TRBV4-1; D: NA; DNA: TGCGCCAGCAGCCGTGCCCTTTCTGAGGATGGCTACACCTTC; CDR3: CASSRALSEDGYTF
J: TRBJ2-5; size: many; length: 14; V: TRBV7-9; D: NA; DNA: TGTGCCAGCAGCCAGGCCAACACGCCTGAGACCCAGTACTTC; CDR3: CASSQANTPETQYF
J: TRBJ1-5; size: few; length: 12; V: TRBV19; D: NA; DNA: TGTGCCAGTAGTGCCCAAAATCAGCCCCAGCATTTT; CDR3: CASSAQNQPQHF
J: TRBJ1-5; size: NA; length: 14; V: TRBV7-3; D: NA; DNA: TGTGCCAGCAGCTTCCCCGGTAGCAATCAGCCCCAGCATTTT; CDR3: CASSFPGSNQPQHF
J: TRBJ1-4; size: few; length: 13; V: TRBV5-4; D: NA; DNA: TGTGCCAGCAGCTTGGTAGAGAGTGAAAAACTGTTTTTT; CDR3: CASSLVESEKLFF
J: TRBJ2-5; size: many; length: 14; V: TRBV7-8; D: TRBD2; DNA: TGTGCCAGCAGACGAGTGGGTAGCGGGGGAGCCCAGTACTTC; CDR3: CASRRVGSGGAQYF
J: TRBJ1-6; size: many; length: 13; V: TRBV15; D: NA; DNA: TGTGCCACCAGCAGAGATCCGTATTCACCCCTCCACTTT; CDR3: CATSRDPYSPLHF
J: TRBJ2-5; size: NA; length: 16; V: TRBV10-3; D: NA; DNA: TGTGCCATCAGTGAGGATGGGGGAGGCTACCAAGAGACCCAGTACTTC; CDR3: CAISEDGGGYQETQYF
J: TRBJ2-7; size: NA; length: 13; V: TRBV2; D: TRBD1; DNA: TGTGCCAGCTCACCACGGGACAGATACGAGCAGTACTTC; CDR3: CASSPRDRYEQYF
J: TRBJ1-1; size: many; length: 15; V: TRBV13; D: NA; DNA: TGTGCCAGCAGCTTAGTACAGGGAATGAACACTGAAGCTTTCTTT; CDR3: CASSLVQGMNTEAFF
J: TRBJ1-5; size: NA; length: 14; V: TRBV10-3; D: TRBD1; DNA: TGTGCCATCAGGAAGACAGGGCGGAACCAGCCCCAGCATTTT; CDR3: CAIRKTGRNQPQHF
J: TRBJ1-6; size: few; length: 14; V: TRBV24-1; D: NA; DNA: TGTGCCACCAGTGAATCCCTACAGTTTTCACCCCTCCACTTT; CDR3: CATSESLQFSPLHF
J: TRBJ2-7; size: NA; length: 14; V: TRBV25-1; D: NA; DNA: TGTGCCAGCAGTGAAGTCAGGGTACAGTACGAGCAGTACTTC; CDR3: CASSEVRVQYEQYF
J: TRBJ2-6; size: NA; length: 18; V: TRBV19; D: NA; DNA: TGTGCCAGTAGTATTACCGTGGGCCTTACCTCTGGGGCCAACGTCCTGACTTTC; CDR3: CASSITVGLTSGANVLTF
J: TRBJ2-2; size: many; length: 16; V: TRBV19; D: TRBD1; DNA: TGTGCCAGTAGTGGGGACAGGGGGCGAAACACCGGGGAGCTGTTTTTT; CDR3: CASSGDRGRNTGELFF
J: TRBJ1-6; size: NA; length: 14; V: TRBV29-1; D: TRBD1; DNA: TGCGGGGGGACAGGGAACTCCTATAATTCACCCCTCCACTTT; CDR3: CGGTGNSYNSPLHF
J: TRBJ1-1; size: few; length: 13; V: TRBV5-1; D: NA; DNA: TGCGCCAGCAGTTTCGCGGAGGACACTGAAGCTTTCTTT; CDR3: CASSFAEDTEAFF
J: TRBJ1-1; size: NA; length: 14; V: TRBV6-1; D: NA; DNA: TGTGCCAGCAGTGAGGGGTATGGGAGGGGTGAAGCTTTCTTT; CDR3: CASSEGYGRGEAFF
J: TRBJ2-5; size: NA; length: 13; V: TRBV12-3/TRBV12-4; D: NA; DNA: TGTGCCAGCAGCCCGACAGTCCCAGAGACCCAGTACTTC; CDR3: CASSPTVPETQYF
J: TRBJ2-7; size: NA; length: 16; V: TRBV7-2; D: NA; DNA: TGTGCCAGCAGCTCAACTATCAGCGGTCGCTCCTACGAGCAGTACTTC; CDR3: CASSSTISGRSYEQYF
J: TRBJ2-7; size: few; length: 11; V: TRBV20-1; D: NA; DNA: TGCAGTGCGAATGAGTGGGACGAGCAGTACTTC; CDR3: CSANEWDEQYF
J: TRBJ1-2; size: NA; length: 13; V: TRBV2; D: NA; DNA: TGTGCCAGCAGCCTTGGGACCTTGGGCGGCTACACCTTC; CDR3: CASSLGTLGGYTF
J: TRBJ1-4; size: NA; length: 15; V: TRBV7-9; D: NA; DNA: TGTGCCAGCAGCTTGTTTGGGACGGGGAATGAAAAACTGTTTTTT; CDR3: CASSLFGTGNEKLFF
J: TRBJ2-5; size: NA; length: 15; V: TRBV7-8; D: NA; DNA: TGTGCCAGCAGCCGGGACGTTCGGGGTTCGGAGACCCAGTACTTC; CDR3: CASSRDVRGSETQYF
J: TRBJ1-1; size: few; length: 13; V: TRBV7-3; D: NA; DNA: TGTGCCAGCAGCTTTCAACAGAACACTGAAGCTTTCTTT; CDR3: CASSFQQNTEAFF
J: TRBJ1-4; size: many; length: 14; V: TRBV15; D: NA; DNA: TGTGCCACCAGCGCCGGTAATCTTCGTGAAAAACTGTTTTTT; CDR3: CATSAGNLREKLFF
J: TRBJ2-7; size: NA; length: 14; V: TRBV9; D: NA; DNA: TGTGCCAGCAGCGTAGGGGACGCTAGCTACGAGCAGTACTTC; CDR3: CASSVGDASYEQYF
J: TRBJ1-6; size: NA; length: 14; V: TRBV7-2; D: NA; DNA: TGTGCCAGCAGCCAAGGGGTCTATAATTCACCCCTCCACTTT; CDR3: CASSQGVYNSPLHF